Shown below are 8 T cell receptor beta chains from a single sample sequenced in a study of OX40 agonist ivuxolimab in advanced cancers. The assay was immunoSEQ multiplex PCR, and TCRdb's table has in-frame clones only and misses some. The sample records under 40,000 clones, roughly nine tenths being singletons. The specimen was CD4+ or CD8+ T cells sorted from blood, collected in a trial of the OX40 agonist ivuxolimab. Receptors were obtained from an adult with an advanced solid tumor such as melanoma, head and neck, liver or kidney cancer.

The rearrangement joins TRBV4-2 to TRBJ1-2; a weak D match, TRBD1 (5 bases). The CDR3 has 15 residues. Germline V lookup: CDR1 LGHNA, CDR2 YNFKEQ. With 0 bases removed from V and 3 bases from J, the gap between germline ends came to 11 bases. The CDR3 loop reads CASSQDGGGYYGYTF. The CDR3 nucleotides are TGTGCCAGCAGCCAAGATGGGGGAGGTTACTATGGCTACACCTTC.

The rearrangement joins TRBV6-5 to TRBJ2-5; 9 bases match TRBD2. The V and J ends lost 4 bases and 5 bases, in that order; junction bases with no gene match: 8. This CDR3 has 15 amino acids. From germline, CDR1 is MNHEY and CDR2 SVGAGI. The CDR3 sequence is CASSSSGGGAETQYF. The CDR3 DNA reads as TGTGCCAGCAGTTCGTCTGGCGGGGGGGCGGAGACCCAGTACTTC.

DNA for the CDR3: TGTGCCAGCAGCTTGGAGGCAGGGCCCTACGAGCAGTACTTC. Translating gives CASSLEAGPYEQYF. V usage is TRBV11-2 and J usage is TRBJ2-7; D is tentatively TRBD1 or TRBD2 (5 bases each). The V end was cut by 3 bases, the J end by 2 bases, with 11 bases between. CDR3 size: 14 residues. Germline values: CDR1 SGHAT, CDR2 FQNNGV.

This clone has just one count. This chain joins TRBV6-5 and TRBJ1-1; TRBD1 might be the D (5 bases). This CDR3 contains 14 residues. Trimming left V 7 bases short and J 4 bases short, with 16 bases between. CDR1 and CDR2 from the germline V gene are MNHEY and SVGAGI. As DNA, the CDR3 is TGTGCCAGCACCGAAGGGCTGGGGGGCACTGAAGCTTTCTTT. This codes for CASTEGLGGTEAFF.

The chain employs TRBV5-1 and TRBJ2-1, with 10 bases aligning to TRBD2. The CDR3 is 16 amino acids. Per the germline V gene, CDR1 is SGHRS and CDR2 is YFSETQ. Trimming took 3 bases from V and 9 from J; bases not matched to a gene: 12. CDR3 nucleotide sequence: TGCGCCAGCAGCTCCCTTGAGCGGGGGGGCTTGGGTGAGCAGTTCTTC. Amino acid sequence: CASSSLERGGLGEQFF.

The V gene is TRBV9, the J gene TRBJ2-3; no clear D. CDR1 and CDR2 from the germline V gene are SGDLS and YYNGEE. V was pared by 8 bases and J by 0 bases, with 13 bases between. The CDR3 totals 14 residues. For the CDR3, the DNA is TGTGCCAGTACTTCTGGCGGCAGCACAGATACGCAGTATTTT. Its translation: CASTSGGSTDTQYF. The whole variable domain, remainder taken from reference TRBV9 and TRBJ2-3, is DSGVTQTPKHLITATGQRVTLRCSPRSGDLSVYWYQQSLDQGLQFLIQYYNGEERAKGNILERFSAQQFPDLHSELNLSSLELGDSALYFCASTSGGSTDTQYFGPGTRLTVL.

The genes are TRBV11-2 and TRBJ2-7; D is uncertain. Germline CDR1 SGHAT, CDR2 FQNNGV. V dropped 5 bases and J dropped 3 bases, with 5 bases sitting between them. This CDR3 contains 11 residues. CDR3 amino acids: CASSQNYEQYF. The DNA of the CDR3 is TGTGCCAGCAGCCAGAACTACGAGCAGTACTTC.

The J gene is TRBJ2-2, the V gene TRBV19; no clear D. Trimming pared 2 bases from V and 4 bases from J, leaving 11 bases between. The CDR3 runs 15 residues. Per germline, CDR1 LNHDA and CDR2 SQIVND (reference sequence). CDR3 nucleotides: TGTGCCAGTAGTATAAATACCCCGGGCACCGGGGAGCTGTTTTTT. This sequence encodes CASSINTPGTGELFF.